The 32 T cell receptor beta chains below were found in one sample sequenced in a study of human T cells and chemical hapten exposure. Described time point: patch test 1, 2 weeks after DPC sensitization. Treatment given: therapeutic diphenylcyclopropenone sensitization with weekly scalp DPC. TCRdb reprocessed the RACE reads via MiXCR and lists one record per CDR3 protein. The sample yields just under 350,000 distinct CDR3 sequences, approximately 6.3% seen once. The input for sequencing was whole blood, taken in connection with sensitization to the hapten diphenylcyclopropenone (DPC). The receptor source for this set is a woman in her late teens or twenties with alopecia areata. Some clones in this sample may be carry-over from other donors' samples.

In this sample, this clonotype turned up a few times. The chain combines TRBV15 with TRBJ2-7; 7 positions match TRBD1. From germline, CDR1 is LNHNV and CDR2 YYDKDF (reference sequence). This CDR3 has 14 amino acids. With 5 bases clipped from V and 0 bases from J, the junction kept 4 bases outside the gene matches. The CDR3 protein is CATSAQGDSYEQYF. The CDR3 DNA reads as TGTGCCACCAGCGCGCAGGGGGACTCCTACGAGCAGTACTTC.

The sample holds many counts of this clonotype. The V and J genes are TRBV6-5 and TRBJ2-2; D is possibly TRBD1 (6 bases). Germline V gives CDR1 MNHEY, CDR2 SVGAGI. Trimming stripped 0 bases from V and 1 base from J, with 6 bases between. This CDR3 has 15 residues. The CDR3 nucleotides are TGTGCCAGCAGTTACTCGACAGGGAACACCGGGGAGCTGTTTTTT. As protein: CASSYSTGNTGELFF.

This clonotype came up a few times. The chain couples TRBV29-1 to TRBJ1-4, with unresolved D. The CDR3 is made up of 14 amino acids. V was clipped by 4 bases and J by 4 bases, with 13 bases between them. Germline V gene sequence: CDR1 SQVTM, CDR2 ANQGSEA. CDR3 DNA: TGCAGCGTTGTAGTGGCGGACTTTAATGAAAAACTGTTTTTT. Its protein is CSVVVADFNEKLFF.

This clonotype appeared a few times. The CDR3 DNA sequence: TGTGCCACCAGCAGTAGACAGGGAACAGGGGTTCTCTATGGCTACACCTTC. Translated, it gives CATSSRQGTGVLYGYTF. The rearrangement links TRBV15 to TRBJ1-2; 7 positions match TRBD1. Germline CDR1 LNHNV, CDR2 YYDKDF (reference sequence). The CDR3 sequence is 17 residues long. V gave up 3 bases and J gave up 4 bases; unmatched junction bases: 14. Combining the CDR3 with reference TRBV15 and TRBJ1-2 gives the whole variable domain DAMVIQNPRYQVTQFGKPVTLSCSQTLNHNVMYWYQQKSSQAPKLLFHYYDKDFNNEADTPDNFQSRRPNTSFCFLDIRSPGLGDTAMYLCATSSRQGTGVLYGYTFGSGTRLTVV.

In this sample, this clonotype turned up a few times. The chain is built from TRBV20-1 and TRBJ2-3; 7 bases fit TRBD2. This CDR3 region has 13 residues. With 4 bases clipped from V and 8 bases from J, the junction kept 9 bases outside the gene matches. The germline gives CDR1 DFQATT, CDR2 SNEGSKA (reference sequence). The chain's CDR3 is CSAISGTPGTQYF. CDR3 sequence (DNA): TGCAGTGCTATAAGCGGGACGCCAGGTACGCAGTATTTT.

This clonotype was observed a handful of times. V is TRBV25-1 and J is TRBJ1-2, with D perhaps TRBD1 (6 bases). This CDR3 has 17 amino acids. Between the trimmed V and J ends, which lost 4 bases and 0 bases, there was a span of 18 bases. The germline gives CDR1 MGHDK, CDR2 SYGVNS. This CDR3 is CASSGRDIAQANYGYTF. The CDR3, as DNA: TGTGCCAGCAGTGGCCGGGACATAGCCCAGGCTAACTATGGCTACACCTTC.

This clonotype has at least ten counts. This chain uses TRBV25-1 with TRBJ2-7; D is perhaps TRBD1 (6 bases). V was clipped by 3 bases and J by 1 base, with 13 bases between them. Germline CDR1 reads MGHDK; CDR2 reads SYGVNS. The CDR3 runs 15 residues. The CDR3 spells CASSDGGQRSYEQYF. The CDR3 DNA follows: TGTGCCAGCAGTGACGGCGGACAGCGATCCTACGAGCAGTACTTC.

V is TRBV27 and J is TRBJ1-1; D call uncertain. The CDR3 runs 16 residues. V was shortened by 6 bases and J by 0 bases, with 17 bases between the two germline ends. Germline lookup yields CDR1 MNHEY and CDR2 SMNVEV (reference sequence). The CDR3 bases are TGTGCCAGCAGGCAGGTGAATTGGGCAGTGAACACTGAAGCTTTCTTT. This encodes CASRQVNWAVNTEAFF.

This clonotype was detected ten times or more. The V call is TRBV20-1, the J call TRBJ2-7; TRBD2 agrees at 12 bases. Per germline, CDR1 DFQATT and CDR2 SNEGSKA (reference sequence). Germline trimming cut 5 bases from V and 6 bases from J; bases unmatched to any gene: 5. The CDR3 sequence is 13 residues long. CDR3 in amino acids: CSAASGGVGEQYF. CDR3 bases: TGCAGTGCTGCTAGCGGGGGGGTAGGCGAGCAGTACTTC.

This clonotype was detected ten times or more. This chain joins TRBV4-2 and TRBJ2-3; 9 bases map to TRBD2. CDR1 and CDR2 from the germline V gene are LGHNA and YNFKEQ. The CDR3 contains 17 residues. J gave up 4 bases and V 0 bases, and 8 bases lay outside the gene matches. CDR3 sequence: CASSQDLAAGGSDTQYF. The CDR3 region has the DNA TGTGCCAGCAGCCAAGATTTAGCGGCGGGGGGGTCAGATACGCAGTATTTT.

The table lists this clonotype with a few counts. This chain links TRBV6-5 with TRBJ1-5, with D perhaps TRBD1 (5 bases). Deletions cut 5 bases from V and 3 bases from J, with 11 bases between. The CDR3 is 14 residues long. Germline lookup yields CDR1 MNHEY and CDR2 SVGAGI. CDR3 sequence (DNA): TGTGCCAGCAGTCCCGGACATGCCAATCAGCCCCAGCATTTT. Amino acid sequence: CASSPGHANQPQHF.

J is TRBJ1-1 and V is TRBV18; D is uncertain. The CDR3 is made up of 16 amino acids. The germline V and J ends were trimmed by 2 bases and 2 bases, with 15 bases remaining between them. Germline V gene lookup returns CDR1 KGHSH and CDR2 LQKENI. DNA for the CDR3: TGTGCCAGCTCACCAACGGCCGGGAGCGCAAACACTGAAGCTTTCTTT. It is translated as CASSPTAGSANTEAFF.

In its sample, this clonotype was seen a few times. The chain employs TRBV2 and TRBJ1-1; maybe TRBD1 (6 bases). Germline CDR1 SNHLY, CDR2 FYNNEI. The V gene lost 3 bases and the J gene lost 1 base, with 15 bases spanning the gap. CDR3 length: 16 residues. The CDR3 DNA sequence: TGTGCCAGCAGTGATTCGAGGACAGCGGAGAACACTGAAGCTTTCTTT. This translates into CASSDSRTAENTEAFF. Combining the CDR3 with reference TRBV2 and TRBJ1-1 gives the whole variable domain EPEVTQTPSHQVTQMGQEVILRCVPISNHLYFYWYRQILGQKVEFLVSFYNNEISEKSEIFDDQFSVERPDGSNFTLKIRSTKLEDSAMYFCASSDSRTAENTEAFFGQGTRLTVV.

The table lists this clonotype with many counts. The chain carries TRBV5-1 and TRBJ2-6, with D hard to call. Germline V gene sequence: CDR1 SGHRS, CDR2 YFSETQ. CDR3 length: 15 amino acids. Between the trimmed V and J ends, which lost 4 bases and 4 bases, there was a span of 12 bases. The CDR3: CASSPDSPGANVLTF. The CDR3 region has the DNA TGCGCCAGCAGCCCCGATTCGCCCGGGGCCAACGTCCTGACTTTC. The full variable domain, completed using reference TRBV5-1 and TRBJ2-6, is KAGVTQTPRYLIKTRGQQVTLSCSPISGHRSVSWYQQTPGQGLQFLFEYFSETQRNKGNFPGRFSGRQFSNSRSEMNVSTLELGDSALYLCASSPDSPGANVLTFGAGSRLTVL.

This clonotype has a handful of counts. The chain recombines TRBV20-1 with TRBJ2-4; 8 nucleotides agree with TRBD1. The V gene's germline CDR1 is DFQATT and CDR2 SNEGSKA (reference sequence). Trimming cost V 4 bases and J 3 bases; bases outside gene matches: 5. The CDR3 contains 14 residues. The CDR3 DNA is TGCAGTGCTATTAATACAGGGGGCAAAAACATTCAGTACTTC. It yields the protein CSAINTGGKNIQYF.

Many counts were recorded for this clonotype. The J gene is TRBJ2-3, the V gene TRBV5-1; 11 nucleotides match TRBD2. Germline-derived CDR1 and CDR2 are SGHRS and YFSETQ. The CDR3 extends over 18 amino acids. V shed 4 bases, J shed 4 bases, and the junction held 14 bases outside the gene matches. The CDR3 loop is CASSRPGLADLLPDTQYF. DNA for the CDR3: TGCGCCAGCAGCAGGCCGGGACTAGCGGACCTCCTACCAGATACGCAGTATTTT.

This clonotype was observed a handful of times. In nucleotides, the CDR3 is TGTGCCATCAGTGTAGACCCGGATTCACCCCTCCACTTT. Translated: CAISVDPDSPLHF. V is TRBV10-3 and J is TRBJ1-6; no reliable D call. The V end was cut by 4 bases, the J end by 8 bases, with 9 bases between. This CDR3 has 13 amino acids. Per germline, CDR1 ENHRY and CDR2 SYGVKD.

The chain has TRBV5-4 and TRBJ2-3, with 7 bases fitting TRBD2. CDR1 and CDR2 (germline): SGHNT, YYREEE (reference sequence). V shed 5 bases and J 0 bases; nucleotides not matched to a gene: 12. CDR3 length equals 17 residues. The CDR3 is CASRPPFRDYSTDTQYF. CDR3 sequence (DNA): TGTGCCAGCAGACCACCTTTCCGGGACTATAGCACAGATACGCAGTATTTT. Full variable domain (outside the CDR3, taken from reference TRBV5-4 and TRBJ2-3): ETGVTQSPTHLIKTRGQQVTLRCSSQSGHNTVSWYQQALGQGPQFIFQYYREEENGRGNFPPRFSGLQFPNYSSELNVNALELDDSALYLCASRPPFRDYSTDTQYFGPGTRLTVL.

There are a few counts of this clonotype. V is TRBV7-3 and J is TRBJ1-6; D remains ambiguous. Germline V lookup: CDR1 SGHTA, CDR2 FQGTGA. V dropped 3 bases and J dropped 8 bases, with 14 bases sitting between them. The CDR3 sequence is 15 residues long. CDR3: CASSLGAHRDSPLHF. The CDR3 DNA reads TGTGCCAGCAGCTTGGGCGCTCACCGGGATTCACCCCTCCACTTT.

This clonotype appeared a few times. The rearrangement joins TRBV28 to TRBJ2-7, with TRBD1 as a possible D gene (6 bases). Germline lookup yields CDR1 MDHEN and CDR2 SYDVKM. With 6 bases removed from V and 2 bases from J, the gap between germline ends came to 11 bases. The CDR3 length is 13 residues. The CDR3 reads CASSGTSPYEQYF. CDR3 in DNA: TGTGCCAGCAGCGGGACAAGCCCCTACGAGCAGTACTTC. Complete variable domain (other parts from reference TRBV28 and TRBJ2-7): DVKVTQSSRYLVKRTGEKVFLECVQDMDHENMFWYRQDPGLGLRLIYFSYDVKMKEKGDIPEGYSVSREKKERFSLILESASTNQTSMYLCASSGTSPYEQYFGPGTRLTVT.

This rearrangement joins TRBV9 to TRBJ1-6, with 7 positions matching TRBD1. V trimming: 4 bases; J trimming: 5 bases; junction bases outside the gene matches: 6. Germline V gene data show CDR1 as SGDLS and CDR2 as YYNGEE. The CDR3 spans 15 residues. CDR3 nucleotide sequence: TGTGCCAGCAGCTCCCGGACAGGTGATAATTCACCCCTCCACTTT. This codes for CASSSRTGDNSPLHF.

This clonotype was observed at least ten times. The J gene is TRBJ2-3, the V gene TRBV20-1; 10 bases are a match to TRBD2. Trimming cost V 3 bases and J 2 bases; bases outside gene matches: 8. The CDR3 has 16 residues. CDR1 is DFQATT, CDR2 SNEGSKA, per germline (reference sequence). DNA of the CDR3: TGCAGTGCTAGGGAGCTAGCGGGGGTCTCCACAGATACGCAGTATTTT. Protein sequence: CSARELAGVSTDTQYF.

The CDR3 DNA is TGCAGTGCTAGAAGTCCGGGACAGGGGGCCTACGAGCAGTACTTC. It encodes CSARSPGQGAYEQYF. The chain joins TRBV20-1 to TRBJ2-7, with 11 bases aligning to TRBD1. The trim removed 2 bases at V and 2 bases at J, leaving 5 bases unmatched. The CDR3 is 15 residues long. Germline V CDR1 and CDR2: DFQATT, SNEGSKA (reference sequence).

The sample holds many counts of this clonotype. The rearrangement joins TRBV6-2 or TRBV6-3 to TRBJ1-1; D ambiguous. V shed 2 bases and J shed 0 bases, with 16 bases lying between them. The CDR3 length is 17 residues. Per the germline V gene, CDR1 is MNHEY and CDR2 is SVGEGT. In nucleotides, the CDR3 is TGTGCCAGCAGTTACATGGCTGATTATCTAATGAACACTGAAGCTTTCTTT. Translating gives CASSYMADYLMNTEAFF.

This clonotype was seen more than once but under ten times. The chain has TRBV6-2 or TRBV6-3 and TRBJ1-5, with D unresolved. V was clipped by 6 bases and J by 2 bases, with 26 bases between them. The germline CDR1 and CDR2 sequences are MNHEY and SVGEGT. The CDR3 is 19 amino acids. In nucleotides, the CDR3 is TGTGCCAGCAGCTTCGGGGAATCCGGGAGGAAGGTTGGCAATCAGCCCCAGCATTTT. Translating gives CASSFGESGRKVGNQPQHF.

This clonotype has at least ten counts. J is TRBJ1-1 and V is TRBV29-1; D unresolved. This CDR3 is 14 amino acids long. Germline-derived CDR1 and CDR2 are SQVTM and ANQGSEA. V was trimmed by 0 bases and J by 6 bases, leaving 14 bases between them. CDR3 coding DNA: TGCAGCGTTGAAGATCGGGCCGGAACGGCTGAAGCTTTCTTT. Residues: CSVEDRAGTAEAFF.

This clonotype was seen a few times. The chain is built from TRBV7-2 and TRBJ1-6, with 10 positions matching TRBD1. Trimming cost V 5 bases and J 9 bases; bases outside gene matches: 7. This CDR3 is 15 amino acids long. The germline V gene encodes CDR1 SGHTA and CDR2 FQGNSA. In nucleotides, the CDR3 is TGTGCCAGCAGCCCAAGGGACAGGGGTCGTTCACCCCTCCACTTT. Protein product: CASSPRDRGRSPLHF.

The chain uses TRBV28 and TRBJ1-3, with 7 nucleotides matching TRBD1. Per germline, CDR1 MDHEN and CDR2 SYDVKM. This CDR3 is 16 amino acids long. V lost 6 bases to trimming and J lost 4 bases; unmatched junction nucleotides: 12. In DNA form, the CDR3 reads TGTGCCAGCAGCTCAGGGGGGTTCGCATGGGGAAACACCATATATTTT. This sequence encodes CASSSGGFAWGNTIYF.

This clonotype occurred a few times. This rearrangement joins TRBV6-5 to TRBJ1-2; D is unresolved. V was clipped by 6 bases and J by 2 bases, with 10 bases between them. Per germline, CDR1 MNHEY and CDR2 SVGAGI. The CDR3 consists of 13 residues. Here the CDR3 DNA reads TGTGCCAGCAGCCGCGACTGGAACTATGGCTACACCTTC. It translates to CASSRDWNYGYTF.

There are many counts of this clonotype. The chain joins TRBV7-6 to TRBJ2-1, with 9 bases aligning to TRBD1. CDR1 and CDR2 from the germline V gene are SGHVS and FNYEAQ. This CDR3 is built from 16 residues. Trimming removed 0 bases from V and 6 bases from J; junction bases left unmatched: 6. This CDR3 reads CASSLAFGDRANEQFF. The CDR3 bases are TGTGCCAGCAGCTTAGCTTTTGGGGACAGGGCCAATGAGCAGTTCTTC.

The chain is built from TRBV7-2 and TRBJ1-6; D is possibly TRBD1 (6 bases). CDR3 length: 14 amino acids. Trimming left V 5 bases short and J 8 bases short, with 13 bases between. Germline values: CDR1 SGHTA, CDR2 FQGNSA. In nucleotides, the CDR3 is TGTGCCAGCAGCCGGATGGACAGATATTCACCCCTCCACTTT. Translated: CASSRMDRYSPLHF.

This clonotype was picked up a small number of times. The chain joins TRBV7-9 to TRBJ1-1; D remains ambiguous. Per germline, CDR1 SEHNR and CDR2 FQNEAQ (reference sequence). V was pared by 3 bases and J by 1 base, with 12 bases between. There are 15 residues in the CDR3. DNA for the CDR3: TGTGCCAGCAGCTTTTGGCCTCAGAGGAACACTGAAGCTTTCTTT. It is translated as CASSFWPQRNTEAFF.